Listed below are T cell receptor beta chains from one sample, sequenced in a study of T cell repertoires in cytomegalovirus infection. The antigens for these receptors are not known. TCRdb re-called the reads through MiXCR, storing one row per CDR3 protein. The profile shows approximately 1,000,000 distinct CDR3 sequences, less than 35% of them singletons. Sample: cultured CD8+ T cells from PBMCs, taken from culture after CMV antigen stimulation. These receptors were obtained from a human donor in good health (CMV status not recorded). Some clones in this sample may be carry-over from other donors' samples. Both conserved end residues are part of each CDR3. D genes are given only for firm matches. Size values are once, few and many counts, or a class for expanded clones, and some rows have none.

d_call clone_size j_call v_call cdr3_aa cdr3_nt
- few TRBJ2-1 TRBV6-6 CASSDEGGGNEQFF TGTGCCAGCAGCGACGAAGGGGGGGGCAATGAGCAGTTCTTC
- - TRBJ2-7 TRBV7-2 CASSLAIDEQYF TGTGCCAGCAGCTTAGCGATCGACGAGCAGTACTTC
TRBD1 few TRBJ1-3 TRBV5-4 CASSSHMGQGQLENTIYF TGTGCCAGCAGCTCTCACATGGGACAGGGGCAACTTGAAAACACCATATATTTT
- - TRBJ2-1 TRBV14 CASNQLRGAYEQFF TGTGCCAGCAACCAACTTCGGGGGGCATATGAGCAGTTCTTC
TRBD1 - TRBJ1-5 TRBV30 CASDRGSNQPQHF TGTGCCTCGGACAGGGGAAGCAATCAGCCCCAGCATTTT
- - TRBJ1-4 TRBV5-1 CASSLGTGNVEKLFF TGCGCCAGCAGCTTGGGTACAGGGAATGTTGAAAAACTGTTTTTT
TRBD1 - TRBJ1-4 TRBV4-1 CASSHRTGGSEKLFF TGCGCCAGCAGCCATAGGACAGGGGGCTCTGAAAAACTGTTTTTT
- few TRBJ2-5 TRBV6-5 CASSYNGGIQETQYF TGTGCCAGCAGTTACAACGGGGGTATTCAAGAGACCCAGTACTTC
- many TRBJ1-6 TRBV7-2 CASSLAYSPLHF TGTGCCAGCAGCTTAGCGTATTCACCCCTCCACTTT
TRBD1 few TRBJ2-5 TRBV12-3/TRBV12-4 CASSNRDRASETQYF TGTGCCAGCAGCAACCGGGACAGGGCGTCGGAGACCCAGTACTTC
TRBD1 many TRBJ2-4 TRBV7-2 CASSLVEGTGGPKNIQYF TGTGCCAGCAGCTTAGTAGAGGGGACAGGGGGCCCCAAAAACATTCAGTACTTC
- - TRBJ1-5 TRBV6-1 CASSERSTNQPQHF TGTGCCAGCAGTGAACGATCGACCAATCAGCCCCAGCATTTT
- - TRBJ1-1 TRBV12-3/TRBV12-4 CASSLATGLDMNTEAFF TGTGCCAGCAGTTTAGCCACCGGACTGGACATGAACACTGAAGCTTTCTTT
- - TRBJ1-1 TRBV4-1 CASSQVAGQMNTEAFF TGCGCCAGCAGCCAAGTCGCGGGGCAGATGAACACTGAAGCTTTCTTT
TRBD1 - TRBJ1-5 TRBV6-2/TRBV6-3 CASRDSNSNQPQHF TGTGCCAGCCGGGACAGTAATAGCAATCAGCCCCAGCATTTT
TRBD1 once TRBJ2-2 TRBV5-1 CASRPTGALTGELFF TGCGCCAGCAGACCGACAGGGGCCCTCACCGGGGAGCTGTTTTTT
- many TRBJ2-1 TRBV7-2 CASSFGAESSYNEQFF TGTGCCAGCAGCTTTGGAGCGGAGAGCTCCTACAATGAGCAGTTCTTC
TRBD1 few TRBJ2-7 TRBV6-1 CASRSDRGREQYF TGTGCCAGCAGATCGGACAGGGGAAGAGAGCAGTACTTC
- few TRBJ1-5 TRBV2 CASSERRGTQIYNQPQHF TGTGCCAGCAGTGAACGGAGGGGCACGCAAATTTACAATCAGCCCCAGCATTTT
TRBD1 few TRBJ2-7 TRBV11-3 CASSFGTEPYEQYF TGTGCCAGCAGCTTTGGGACAGAACCCTACGAGCAGTACTTC
- - TRBJ2-3 TRBV6-6 CTSRKTVASSTDTQYF TGTACCAGCAGAAAGACAGTAGCTTCTAGCACAGATACACAGTATTTT
- - TRBJ1-2 TRBV5-3 CASSFRDNNYGYTF TGTGCCAGCAGCTTCCGGGACAATAACTATGGCTACACCTTC
- - TRBJ1-1 TRBV19 CVSQSDGLSYMNTEAFF TGTGTCAGCCAGAGCGACGGGCTTTCTTATATGAACACTGAAGCTTTCTTT
- many TRBJ1-1 TRBV11-2 CASSLWSPQGSATEAFF TGTGCCAGCAGCTTATGGTCCCCGCAGGGGTCCGCCACTGAAGCTTTCTTT
- many TRBJ1-1 TRBV7-8 CASSGTGGGRVTYGRMTEAFF TGTGCCAGCAGCGGGACGGGGGGGGGTCGCGTTACTTACGGGAGGATGACTGAAGCTTTCTTT
- few TRBJ2-3 TRBV7-8 CASSPNPLGPMADTQYF TGTGCCAGCAGCCCGAACCCATTAGGACCCATGGCAGATACGCAGTATTTT
- - TRBJ2-5 TRBV5-1 CASRRTGHWILQETQYF TGCGCCAGCAGGAGAACGGGACATTGGATTCTGCAAGAGACCCAGTACTTC
- - TRBJ2-7 TRBV10-3 CAISEGGNEQYF TGTGCCATCAGTGAGGGAGGGAACGAGCAGTACTTC
TRBD1 - TRBJ1-6 TRBV7-8 CASSLDGGTGWASPLHF TGTGCCAGCAGCTTAGACGGGGGGACAGGGTGGGCTTCACCCCTCCACTTT
- few TRBJ2-5 TRBV7-8 CASSLWESFLQETQYF TGTGCCAGCAGCTTATGGGAGAGCTTTCTACAAGAGACCCAGTACTTC
- few TRBJ2-3 TRBV7-9 CASSPPRFPHTDTQYF TGTGCCAGCAGCCCCCCCAGGTTCCCGCACACAGATACGCAGTATTTT
- - TRBJ2-6 TRBV7-8 CASSAGRSPSGTNVLTF TGTGCCAGCAGCGCGGGACGTTCCCCCTCTGGGACCAACGTCCTGACTTTC
- - TRBJ2-7 TRBV7-9 CASSLQGHYEQYF TGTGCCAGCAGCTTACAGGGCCACTACGAGCAGTACTTC
- few TRBJ2-7 TRBV6-1 CASSEAPGSTYEQYF TGTGCCAGCAGTGAAGCCCCTGGCAGCACCTACGAGCAGTACTTC
TRBD1 - TRBJ2-1 TRBV27 CASGDRVSYNEQFF TGTGCCAGCGGGGACAGGGTATCCTACAATGAGCAGTTCTTC
- few TRBJ1-1 TRBV6-2/TRBV6-3 CASSVGDFNTEAFF TGTGCCAGCAGTGTCGGAGACTTTAACACTGAAGCTTTCTTT
- - TRBJ2-5 TRBV2 CASSDWEMETQYF TGTGCCAGCAGTGATTGGGAGATGGAGACCCAGTACTTC
- few TRBJ2-6 TRBV15 CATSGGANVLTF TGTGCCACCAGCGGGGGGGCCAACGTCCTGACTTTC
- few TRBJ2-7 TRBV12-5 CASGLVQGLPSFEQYF TGTGCTAGTGGTTTGGTACAGGGTCTCCCTTCGTTCGAGCAGTACTTC
- - TRBJ2-3 TRBV6-5 CASSYEGYGTDTQYF TGTGCCAGCAGTTACGAGGGATATGGCACAGATACGCAGTATTTT
TRBD2 many TRBJ2-5 TRBV11-2 CASSLAPQRGGETQYF TGTGCCAGCAGCTTAGCCCCACAGCGGGGGGGCGAGACCCAGTACTTC
- - TRBJ2-5 TRBV19 CASSIFMTTIQETQYF TGTGCCAGTAGTATATTTATGACGACCATACAAGAGACCCAGTACTTC
TRBD1 - TRBJ2-6 TRBV24-1 CATSDRDRAGANVLTF TGTGCCACCAGTGACCGAGACAGGGCTGGGGCCAACGTCCTGACTTTC
TRBD2 many TRBJ2-1 TRBV7-6 CASSRPSSGGGNEQFF TGTGCCAGCAGCCGCCCGTCTAGCGGGGGTGGGAATGAGCAGTTCTTC
- - TRBJ1-2 TRBV4-2 CASSQGAVGAYGYTF TGTGCCAGCAGCCAGGGGGCTGTAGGCGCCTATGGCTACACCTTC
- - TRBJ2-1 TRBV6-6 CASSYGHAVTDNEQFF TGTGCCAGCAGTTACGGGCATGCCGTTACCGACAATGAGCAGTTCTTC
TRBD2 few TRBJ2-2 TRBV4-1 CASSHWTSGGPNTGELFF TGCGCCAGCAGCCACTGGACTAGCGGGGGACCGAACACCGGGGAGCTGTTTTTT
- - TRBJ1-4 TRBV7-9 CASSFVSGPAPANEKLFF TGTGCCAGCAGCTTCGTCTCCGGGCCGGCGCCGGCTAATGAAAAACTGTTTTTT
TRBD2 - TRBJ2-3 TRBV20-1 CSARIRLAGTRGTQYF TGCAGTGCTAGGATCCGACTAGCGGGTACGAGAGGTACGCAGTATTTT
- many TRBJ2-3 TRBV7-2 CASSGGASTDTQYF TGTGCCAGCAGTGGCGGGGCTTCCACAGATACGCAGTATTTT
- many TRBJ1-3 TRBV12-3/TRBV12-4 CASSLRLGNTIYF TGTGCCAGCAGTTTACGGCTTGGAAACACCATATATTTT
- - TRBJ1-1 TRBV24-1 CATSDATGEAFF TGTGCCACCAGTGATGCTACAGGGGAAGCTTTCTTT
TRBD1 once TRBJ1-5 TRBV6-8 CASSPGTENNQPQHF TGTGCCAGCAGCCCCGGGACAGAGAACAATCAGCCCCAGCATTTT
- - TRBJ2-5 TRBV3-1 CATLPPHEETQYF TGTGCCACCCTTCCCCCCCACGAGGAGACCCAGTACTTC
- few TRBJ1-3 TRBV27 CASTPRGGAVRGPGNTIYF TGTGCCAGCACCCCTCGGGGGGGCGCGGTGAGAGGCCCTGGAAACACCATATATTTT
- - TRBJ2-1 TRBV7-6 CASSLFEHNEQFF TGTGCCAGCAGCTTGTTTGAGCACAATGAGCAGTTCTTC
- - TRBJ2-7 TRBV7-6 CASSLGGLDYEQNF TGTGCCAGCAGCTTAGGGGGACTCGACTACGAGCAGAACTTC
- - TRBJ2-7 TRBV6-2/TRBV6-3 CASSYSLRDKTYEQYF TGTGCCAGCAGTTACTCGCTGAGGGACAAGACCTACGAGCAGTACTTC
TRBD1 few TRBJ1-2 TRBV7-6 CASSSDRRENYGYTF TGTGCCAGCAGCTCGGACAGGAGGGAAAACTATGGCTACACCTTC
- few TRBJ2-7 TRBV7-9 CASSPRVQAARYTTYEQYF TGTGCCAGCAGCCCCCGAGTCCAGGCGGCCAGGTATACGACCTACGAGCAGTACTTC